The 11 T cell receptor beta chains in this list originate from one sample, sequenced in a study of human thymus T cells. The method was immunoSEQ multiplex PCR; TCRdb's version includes in-frame clones alone and lacks a portion of them. The table has 40,000 to 45,000 clones, about 93% seen once. The sample was blood. These receptors were taken from a boy less than two years old with a congenital heart defect but otherwise immunologically healthy.

V gene TRBV27 combines with J gene TRBJ1-2, with D perhaps matching TRBD1 (6 bases). Germline V gene sequence: CDR1 MNHEY, CDR2 SMNVEV (reference sequence). The CDR3 sequence is 13 residues long. The V end was cut by 7 bases, the J end by 8 bases, with 17 bases between. The CDR3 bases are TGTGCCAGCACCGCGGGGGGGGCGAGAGGCTACACCTTC. Its translation: CASTAGGARGYTF.

This chain connects TRBV19 to TRBJ1-3; possibly TRBD1 for D (5 bases). Per the germline V gene, CDR1 is LNHDA and CDR2 is SQIVND (reference sequence). This CDR3 contains 14 residues. The ends were cut back, 4 bases at V and 1 base at J, with 8 bases in the middle. CDR3 protein: CASSTGGSGNTIYF. The CDR3 DNA sequence: TGTGCCAGTAGTACGGGGGGGTCTGGAAACACCATATATTTT.

The rearrangement uses TRBV4-3 and TRBJ2-3, with D uncertain. There are 13 residues in the CDR3. Germline V lookup: CDR1 LGHNA, CDR2 YSLEER. Trimming pared 4 bases from V and 4 bases from J, leaving 9 bases between. Written as DNA, the CDR3 is TGCGCCAGCAGCCCTTCGGTGGCAGATACGCAGTATTTT. This sequence encodes CASSPSVADTQYF.

The chain carries TRBV6-5 and TRBJ2-3, with a possible D match to TRBD2 (6 bases). This CDR3 has 16 residues. Germline CDR1 MNHEY, CDR2 SVGAGI. Trimming shortened V by 0 bases and J by 2 bases, and 12 bases separated the two germline ends. Written as DNA, the CDR3 is TGTGCCAGCAGTTACTCGTGGGGGGAGTTCACAGATACGCAGTATTTT. Its protein is CASSYSWGEFTDTQYF.

V gene TRBV9 combines with J gene TRBJ1-4; 7 bases line up with TRBD1. The CDR3 spans 15 residues. The germline CDR1 and CDR2 sequences are SGDLS and YYNGEE. The V segment lost 0 bases and the J segment 3 bases; nucleotides outside the gene matches: 2. The CDR3 nucleotides read TGTGCCAGCAGCGTAGAGGGACAGTCTAATGAAAAACTGTTTTTT. Translated: CASSVEGQSNEKLFF.

The chain links TRBV5-1 to TRBJ2-1, with D uncertain. Trimming cost V 4 bases and J 0 bases, with 8 bases left between them. The V gene's germline CDR1 is SGHRS and CDR2 YFSETQ. This CDR3 has 14 residues. This chain's CDR3 is CASSTASSYNEQFF. CDR3 in DNA: TGCGCCAGCAGCACCGCTAGCTCCTACAATGAGCAGTTCTTC.

This clone was seen only once. The J gene is TRBJ1-3, the V gene TRBV28; D call uncertain. The CDR3 is made up of 11 amino acids. Germline-derived CDR1 and CDR2 are MDHEN and SYDVKM. The V end was cut by 7 bases, the J end by 5 bases, with 6 bases between. The CDR3 bases are TGTGCCAGCAATAGGAGAAACACCATATATTTT. Its translation is CASNRRNTIYF. Based on the CDR3 plus reference TRBV28 and TRBJ1-3, the full variable domain is DVKVTQSSRYLVKRTGEKVFLECVQDMDHENMFWYRQDPGLGLRLIYFSYDVKMKEKGDIPEGYSVSREKKERFSLILESASTNQTSMYLCASNRRNTIYFGEGSWLTVV.

V is TRBV9 and J is TRBJ2-2; 13 bases fit TRBD2. The CDR3 extends over 16 amino acids. Losses at the gene ends were 2 bases for V and 7 bases for J; bases not matched to a gene: 5. Looked up from germline, CDR1 is SGDLS and CDR2 is YYNGEE. The CDR3 region is CASSVRGLAGVGELFF. CDR3 bases: TGTGCCAGCAGCGTGAGAGGACTAGCGGGGGTCGGGGAGCTGTTTTTT.

V is TRBV9 and J is TRBJ2-7, with D perhaps matching TRBD1 (6 bases). Germline V gene lookup returns CDR1 SGDLS and CDR2 YYNGEE. V was pared by 4 bases and J by 3 bases, with 20 bases between. The CDR3 is 16 amino acids. The CDR3 sequence: CASSPHVGRGSYEQYF. CDR3 in DNA: TGTGCCAGCAGCCCCCACGTGGGCAGGGGTAGCTACGAGCAGTACTTC.

A few counts support this clone. The chain employs TRBV30 and TRBJ1-2; D possibly corresponds to TRBD1 (5 bases). V was trimmed by 3 bases and J by 3 bases, leaving 17 bases between them. This CDR3 has 15 residues. Germline V CDR1 and CDR2: GTSNPN, SVGIG (reference sequence). CDR3 coding DNA: TGTGCCTGGAGGGCTATGGGGCAGGGATACTATGGCTACACCTTC. This sequence encodes CAWRAMGQGYYGYTF.

The chain couples TRBV10-3 to TRBJ2-7; D uncertain. V lost 8 bases, J lost 9 bases, and 14 bases lay in between. The CDR3 totals 11 residues. Germline loops: CDR1 ENHRY, CDR2 SYGVKD. In nucleotides, the CDR3 is TGTGCCATCCACTTTATAAGGCGGCAGTACTTC. Its translation: CAIHFIRRQYF.